The 5 T cell receptor beta chains presented below share a single source sample, sequenced in a study of T cell repertoires in cytomegalovirus infection. MiXCR was run by TCRdb on the reads, yielding one entry per CDR3 protein. The sample has 200,000 to 300,000 distinct CDR3 sequences, about an eighth seen once; the top ten hold about 8.7%. The material sequenced was PBMCs. Receptors originate from a human donor in good health (CMV status not recorded). Some clones in this sample may be carry-over from other donors' samples.

The chain is built from TRBV6-5 and TRBJ2-1; 9 bases match TRBD1. Germline V gene data show CDR1 as MNHEY and CDR2 as SVGAGI. Trimming cost V 4 bases and J 9 bases; bases outside gene matches: 1. CDR3 size: 12 residues. CDR3 nucleotide sequence: TGTGCCAGCAGTTGGACAGGGGCTGAGCAGTTCTTC. This encodes CASSWTGAEQFF.

At least ten counts were recorded for this clonotype. J is TRBJ1-1 and V is TRBV7-9; the match to TRBD1 covers 7 bases. This CDR3 has 12 residues. Germline assignment: CDR1 SEHNR and CDR2 FQNEAQ (reference sequence). Losses at the gene ends were 10 bases for V and 3 bases for J; bases not matched to a gene: 5. CDR3 sequence reads: CATGQADTEAFF. CDR3 nucleotides: TGTGCCACCGGACAGGCCGACACTGAAGCTTTCTTT.

The V call is TRBV28, the J call TRBJ2-7, with D unresolved. V was pared by 4 bases and J by 7 bases, with 8 bases between. CDR3 length: 11 residues. Germline lookup yields CDR1 MDHEN and CDR2 SYDVKM. In nucleotides, the CDR3 is TGTGCCAGCAGTTCCCCGGCGGAGCAGTACTTC. It encodes CASSSPAEQYF.

This clonotype was counted many times. The gene calls are TRBV7-9 and TRBJ1-3, with D hard to call. The CDR3 loop spans 15 amino acids. V was pared by 3 bases and J by 0 bases, with 9 bases between. Germline V gene sequence: CDR1 SEHNR, CDR2 FQNEAQ (reference sequence). CDR3 residues: CASSFTVLSGNTIYF. Here the CDR3 DNA reads TGTGCCAGCAGCTTTACAGTTCTCTCTGGAAACACCATATATTTT.

This clonotype was found many times. The DNA for the CDR3 is TGTGCCAGCAGTCCCGCCCGGACTAGCGGAGACTACAATGAGCAGTTCTTC. It yields the protein CASSPARTSGDYNEQFF. The gene calls are TRBV27 and TRBJ2-1, with 10 nucleotides matching TRBD2. The junction had 10 bases not matched to a gene; V was cut back by 5 bases and J by 3 bases. Germline V gene sequence: CDR1 MNHEY, CDR2 SMNVEV (reference sequence). The CDR3 runs to 17 residues.